The present entry profiles one TCR beta chain with its context. The CDR3 has 14 residues. Trimming cost V 5 bases and J 1 base, with 8 bases left between them. Germline CDR1 is KGHDR and CDR2 is SFDVKD. Seattle participants joined during active infection and were tracked over time. Original analysis: Estimation of nucleated cell counts was performed using reference gene primer amplification. TCRdb's table, derived via immunoSEQ multiplex PCR, lists solely in-frame clones and lacks some. V and J calls and clone size are copied from that table; D and trimming were computed from the DNA. The table lists 390,000 or so clones, about 89% of them singletons. This record comes from a study of blood T cell repertoires in COVID-19. Study background: Whether acute or convalescent, the COVID-19 samples came from the United States, Italy and Spain. PBMCs, B-cell-depleted T cells, or T cells provided the cDNA or gDNA that made up the material.

The sequencing sample was made of peripheral blood. The clonotype was recovered from a woman aged 25 to 39 with COVID-19, enrolled during active disease. This rearrangement joins TRBV24-1 to TRBJ2-1; perhaps TRBD1 as D (5 bases). The CDR3 nucleotides are TGTGCCACCAGTGGGACACCTTCCTACAATGAGCAGTTCTTC. Protein sequence: CATSGTPSYNEQFF.